This T cell receptor beta chain was retrieved from a study of human T cells and chemical hapten exposure. Germline loops: CDR1 SGHRS, CDR2 YFSETQ. CDR3 length: 13 amino acids. Concerning this clonotype itself: A junction boundary mismatches the germline segment, possibly from a read error.

The time point: pre-sensitization, week 0. Treatment reported: therapeutic diphenylcyclopropenone sensitization with weekly scalp DPC. One entry per CDR3 protein results from TCRdb running MiXCR on the RACE reads. The sample holds approximately 180,000 distinct CDR3 sequences, roughly 30% seen once. The chain has TRBV5-1 and TRBJ2-2; the D gene is possibly TRBD1 (6 bases). The source material was whole blood, sampled in connection with sensitization to the hapten diphenylcyclopropenone (DPC). This receptor was obtained from a woman in her thirties with alopecia areata. Some clones in this sample may be carry-over from other donors' samples. For the CDR3, the DNA is TGCACCAGCGAGGGGGTTGGCACCGGGGAGCTGTTTTTT. Translating it yields CTSEGVGTGELFF.